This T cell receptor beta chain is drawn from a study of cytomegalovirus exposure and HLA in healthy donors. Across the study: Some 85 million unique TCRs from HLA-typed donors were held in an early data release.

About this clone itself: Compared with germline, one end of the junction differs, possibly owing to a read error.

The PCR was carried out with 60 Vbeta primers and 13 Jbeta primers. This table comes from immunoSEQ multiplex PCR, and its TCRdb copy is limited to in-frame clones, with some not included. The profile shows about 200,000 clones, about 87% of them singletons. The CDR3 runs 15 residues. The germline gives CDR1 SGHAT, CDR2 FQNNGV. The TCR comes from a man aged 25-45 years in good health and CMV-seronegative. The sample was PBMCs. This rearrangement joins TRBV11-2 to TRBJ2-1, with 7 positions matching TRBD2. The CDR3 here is CTSSPSGGSYNEQFF. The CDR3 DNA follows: TGTACCAGCAGCCCTAGCGGTGGCTCCTACAATGAGCAGTTCTTC.